The 22 T cell receptor beta chains listed next were all sequenced from one sample in a study of molecular identifiers for immune sequencing clone quantification. TCRdb redid the calling of the PCR reads with MiXCR, one entry per CDR3 protein. The repertoire holds hundreds of thousands of distinct CDR3 sequences, 25% seen once, with 0.6% to 0.9% in the top ten. The sequenced sample consisted of naive CD8+ T cells from blood, with Jurkat cell RNA spiked in. The sample's subset: FACS-sorted CD8+CD4-CCR7+CD45RA+ naive T cells. The receptors were sampled from a human donor in good health. Some libraries in this study had Jurkat cell RNA spiked in.

This clonotype has more than one count but fewer than ten. The rearrangement joins TRBV27 to TRBJ2-1; 8 positions match TRBD2. CDR3 length equals 17 residues. The J segment lost 2 bases and the V segment lost 5 bases, leaving 11 bases of the junction unmatched. In germline, CDR1 is MNHEY, CDR2 SMNVEV (reference sequence). CDR3 nucleotides: TGTGCCAGCAGTCCAATCGCGGGAGGCCGTACCTACAATGAGCAGTTCTTC. Its protein product is CASSPIAGGRTYNEQFF.

This clonotype has ten or more counts. V gene TRBV7-9 combines with J gene TRBJ2-7; possible D gene TRBD2, 6 bases. V lost 6 bases, J lost 5 bases, and 14 bases lay in between. Germline V gene data show CDR1 as SEHNR and CDR2 as FQNEAQ (reference sequence). CDR3 length: 13 amino acids. The CDR3 sequence: CASRGEVDDEQYF. In nucleotides, the CDR3 is TGTGCCAGCAGAGGGGAGGTGGACGACGAGCAGTACTTC.

This clonotype has ten or more counts. The chain is built from TRBV5-3 and TRBJ2-4, with TRBD1 as a possible D gene (6 bases). TRBV5-3 is placed among ORFs of uncertain function. The CDR3 has 16 amino acids. Trimming stripped 0 bases from V and 3 bases from J, with 13 bases between. CDR3 sequence: CARSLERGQIKNIQYF. CDR3 DNA: TGTGCCAGAAGCTTGGAGCGTGGACAGATCAAAAACATTCAGTACTTC.

Details on this clonotype: A junction end diverges from the germline sequence, so it may reflect a read error. The V call is TRBV7-9, the J call TRBJ2-5; maybe TRBD2 (5 bases). The CDR3 has 16 amino acids. Germline V lookup: CDR1 SEHNR, CDR2 FQNEAQ (reference sequence). The CDR3 protein is CVSSPQHAPGEETQYF. DNA of the CDR3: TGTGTCAGCAGCCCCCAACACGCCCCCGGGGAAGAGACCCAGTACTTC.

V is TRBV6-5 and J is TRBJ1-3; D gene unclear. The CDR3 is 13 residues long. Trimming cost V 4 bases and J 1 base, with 5 bases left between them. Germline V gives CDR1 MNHEY, CDR2 SVGAGI. CDR3 in amino acids: CASSWGSGNTIYF. In nucleotides, the CDR3 is TGTGCCAGCAGTTGGGGTTCTGGAAACACCATATATTTT.

The rearrangement uses TRBV7-9 and TRBJ2-7; D gene unclear. The CDR3 loop spans 12 amino acids. CDR1 SEHNR and CDR2 FQNEAQ come from the germline V gene (reference sequence). The V end lost 3 bases, the J end lost 3 bases, and 6 bases lay between the germline ends. This chain's CDR3 is CASSFVVYEQYF. In nucleotides, the CDR3 is TGTGCCAGCAGCTTCGTAGTCTACGAGCAGTACTTC.

In the case of this clonotype: A much larger clone differs from this one at a single base, so this may be a read error. The rearrangement uses TRBV6-5 and TRBJ2-3, with 11 bases identical to TRBD1. The germline gives CDR1 MNHEY, CDR2 SVGAGI. The CDR3 runs 15 residues. The CDR3 here is CASSYPGTGGDAQYF. The DNA of the CDR3 is TGTGCCAGCAGTTACCCCGGGACAGGGGGAGATGCGCAGTATTTT.

The chain has TRBV7-9 and TRBJ2-1; no clear D gene. The CDR3 sequence is 15 residues long. CDR1 and CDR2 from the germline V gene are SEHNR and FQNEAQ (reference sequence). V was pared by 7 bases and J by 0 bases, with 13 bases between. The CDR3 coding sequence is TGTGCCAGCACCTCCAGAGAGAGCTCCTACAATGAGCAGTTCTTC. Protein: CASTSRESSYNEQFF.

This clonotype has just a few counts. J is TRBJ2-1 and V is TRBV5-1; 8 nucleotides line up with TRBD2. The trim removed 0 bases at V and 0 bases at J, leaving 8 bases unmatched. This CDR3 region has 18 residues. The germline gives CDR1 SGHRS, CDR2 YFSETQ. The CDR3 coding sequence is TGCGCCAGCAGCTTGGGGACCGCCGGGACTAGCTCCTACAATGAGCAGTTCTTC. This codes for CASSLGTAGTSSYNEQFF.

The CDR3 region has the DNA TGTGCCAGCAGTGAAGCCATCTGGTCTGGAAACACCATATATTTT. Translated: CASSEAIWSGNTIYF. The J gene is TRBJ1-3, the V gene TRBV6-1; D not resolved. V was clipped by 0 bases and J by 1 base, with 7 bases between them. Germline CDR1 MNHNS, CDR2 SASEGT. This CDR3 spans 15 amino acids.

Ten or more counts support this clonotype. The chain couples TRBV12-3 or TRBV12-4 to TRBJ2-3; D ambiguous. This CDR3 is built from 15 residues. Trimming took 7 bases from V and 4 from J, leaving 18 bases between them. CDR3 protein: CASIPTGGGSDTQYF. The CDR3 DNA sequence: TGTGCCAGCATCCCCACCGGCGGTGGCTCAGATACGCAGTATTTT.

CDR3 coding DNA: TGTGCCAGCAGTTTTGGCAGTTCGGAGGAGCAGTACTTC. This translates into CASSFGSSEEQYF. This chain uses TRBV27 with TRBJ2-7, with D uncertain. V shed 3 bases and J shed 7 bases, with 13 bases lying between them. The V gene's germline CDR1 is MNHEY and CDR2 SMNVEV (reference sequence). The CDR3 has 13 residues.

In this sample, this clonotype turned up a few times. V is TRBV20-1 and J is TRBJ2-7; D remains unclear. The CDR3 has 13 amino acids. The germline V gene has CDR1 DFQATT and CDR2 SNEGSKA (reference sequence). Trimming stripped 6 bases from V and 0 bases from J, with 12 bases between. This CDR3 reads CSAYDLTSYEQYF. The CDR3, as DNA: TGCAGTGCCTACGACCTAACCTCCTACGAGCAGTACTTC.

This clonotype was recorded a few times. The J gene is TRBJ2-3, the V gene TRBV18; 7 positions match TRBD1. Germline CDR1 and CDR2: KGHSH and LQKENI. The trim removed 3 bases at V and 4 bases at J, leaving 13 bases unmatched. The CDR3 runs 17 residues. CDR3: CASSPNYQGDPADTQYF. Here the CDR3 DNA reads TGTGCCAGCTCACCGAATTACCAGGGGGACCCCGCAGATACGCAGTATTTT.

Ten or more counts support this clonotype. This sequence joins TRBV4-3 and TRBJ2-4; TRBD2 might be the D (5 bases). Germline CDR1 is LGHNA and CDR2 is YSLEER. The CDR3 is 17 amino acids. Trimming took off 1 base at V and 1 base at J, with 14 bases between the two ends. Here the CDR3 reads CASSQAETGKAKNIQYF. CDR3 bases: TGCGCCAGCAGCCAAGCAGAAACGGGGAAGGCCAAAAACATTCAGTACTTC.

For this clonotype: One base away lies a much larger clone, so this may be a sequencing read error. In nucleotides, the CDR3 is TGTGGCAGCAGCTTTCTGAGCGGGGGAAGCACAGATACGCAGTATTTT. Its protein product is CGSSFLSGGSTDTQYF. This rearrangement joins TRBV13 to TRBJ2-3, with 8 bases that match TRBD2. CDR3 length: 16 residues. The germline V gene encodes CDR1 PRHDT and CDR2 FYEKMQ (reference sequence).

This clonotype has only a few counts. A much larger clonotype is one base distant, so this may be a read error. This sequence joins TRBV4-3 and TRBJ1-1, with D tentatively TRBD1 (6 bases). The V end was cut by 1 base, the J end by 5 bases, with 14 bases between. In germline, CDR1 is LGHNA, CDR2 YSLEER. The CDR3 runs 15 residues. DNA for the CDR3: TGCGCCAGCAGCCAAGGTTCAGGGGCATGGACTGAAGCTTTCTTT. Protein: CASSQGSGAWTEAFF.

The rearrangement links TRBV4-3 to TRBJ1-1; perhaps TRBD1 as D (5 bases). This CDR3 is 16 amino acids long. Between the trimmed V and J ends, which lost 1 base and 1 base, there was a span of 13 bases. Germline V gene lookup returns CDR1 LGHNA and CDR2 YSLEER. CDR3 sequence (DNA): TGCGCCAGCAGCCAAGGGACTTCCAGGGCGAACACTGAAGCTTTCTTT. Amino acids: CASSQGTSRANTEAFF.

The chain joins TRBV20-1 to TRBJ2-3; 9 bases are a match to TRBD2. CDR3 length: 16 residues. J lost 4 bases, V lost 2 bases, and 10 bases had no gene match. Germline V gene sequence: CDR1 DFQATT, CDR2 SNEGSKA (reference sequence). CDR3 nucleotides: TGCAGTGCTAGAATAGCGGGGGCCTGGGGGTCAGATACGCAGTATTTT. Translating it yields CSARIAGAWGSDTQYF.

The chain couples TRBV27 to TRBJ2-1; TRBD2 matches at 11 bases. Germline CDR1 is MNHEY and CDR2 is SMNVEV (reference sequence). This CDR3 spans 15 amino acids. The junction had 5 bases not matched to a gene; V was cut back by 1 base and J by 9 bases. The CDR3: CASSLLAGGFPEQFF. CDR3 DNA sequence: TGTGCCAGCAGTTTATTAGCGGGGGGGTTCCCTGAGCAGTTCTTC.

The table lists this clonotype with many counts. The chain recombines TRBV28 with TRBJ1-5; possibly TRBD1 for D (5 bases). V lost 4 bases to trimming and J lost 6 bases, with 16 bases between them. CDR1 is MDHEN, CDR2 SYDVKM, per germline. This CDR3 has 15 residues. CDR3 bases: TGTGCCAGCAGTTCGGACGGGGATGGGGGTCAGCCCCAGCATTTT. The encoded protein is CASSSDGDGGQPQHF. The full variable domain, rest sourced from reference TRBV28 and TRBJ1-5, is DVKVTQSSRYLVKRTGEKVFLECVQDMDHENMFWYRQDPGLGLRLIYFSYDVKMKEKGDIPEGYSVSREKKERFSLILESASTNQTSMYLCASSSDGDGGQPQHFGDGTRLSIL.

As for this clonotype: This could be a read error, since a much larger clone is one nucleotide away. The chain links TRBV2 to TRBJ2-1; 9 positions match TRBD2. CDR1 SNHLY and CDR2 FYNNEI come from the germline V gene. This CDR3 spans 13 amino acids. The CDR3 here is CTSSRGLANEQFF. For the CDR3, the DNA is TGTACCAGCAGTAGGGGACTAGCCAATGAGCAGTTCTTC.